This T cell receptor (beta chain) originates from a study of control samples from healthy donors and cancer patients. CDR1 SGHTA and CDR2 FQGNSA come from the germline V gene. V lost 1 base, J lost 4 bases, and 9 bases stayed unmatched. This CDR3 has 19 residues. The protocol was immunoSEQ multiplex PCR, while the TCRdb copy is restricted to in-frame clones and leaves out a portion. There are 90,000 to 130,000 clones in the sample; roughly four fifths occur only once, and under 8.5% lies in the top ten. The rearrangement joins TRBV7-2 to TRBJ2-1; 14 bases fit TRBD2. Sequences were obtained from blood. This sequence originates from a man aged 18 to 30 in good health. The CDR3, as DNA: TGTGCCAGCAGCTTAGGTGGGACTAGCGGGGGCCTCCAATACAATGAGCAGTTCTTC. Protein product: CASSLGGTSGGLQYNEQFF.